These 9 T cell receptor beta chains were sequenced from one sample in a study of technical replicates of blood from a handful of donors. The table came from immunoSEQ multiplex PCR; TCRdb's copy has only in-frame clones and leaves some out. The data hold tens of thousands of clones, with around 95% observed a single time. The sequenced sample was T cells isolated from PBMCs. These receptors all come from a human donor in good health.

The chain uses TRBV27 and TRBJ2-1; 7 bases are a match to TRBD2. With V trimmed by 2 bases and J by 4 bases, 2 bases remained unmatched. Germline V gives CDR1 MNHEY, CDR2 SMNVEV (reference sequence). This CDR3 has 14 amino acids. CDR3 sequence (DNA): TGTGCCAGCAGTTTAGCGGGGGAATACAATGAGCAGTTCTTC. It codes for CASSLAGEYNEQFF.

The chain couples TRBV7-3 to TRBJ1-1; D is undetermined. V lost 5 bases and J lost 5, with 12 bases in between. Looked up from germline, CDR1 is SGHTA and CDR2 is FQGTGA. CDR3 length: 13 residues. In nucleotides, the CDR3 is TGTGCCAGCAGCCGCGGGGTAGGTACTGAAGCTTTCTTT. It yields the protein CASSRGVGTEAFF.

This chain links TRBV9 with TRBJ2-7, with unresolved D. The CDR3 has 14 amino acids. The V and J ends lost 0 bases and 1 base respectively, with 8 bases between them. CDR1 is SGDLS and CDR2 is YYNGEE in the germline V gene. CDR3 sequence reads: CASSVGAPSYEQYF. CDR3 DNA: TGTGCCAGCAGCGTAGGGGCTCCGTCCTACGAGCAGTACTTC.

V gene TRBV5-1 combines with J gene TRBJ2-7, with TRBD2 matching over 7 bases. This CDR3 comprises 15 residues. V shed 0 bases, J shed 0 bases, and the junction held 3 bases outside the gene matches. Germline V gene data show CDR1 as SGHRS and CDR2 as YFSETQ. This chain's CDR3 is CASSLGSGGSYEQYF. CDR3 DNA: TGCGCCAGCAGCTTGGGCTCGGGGGGCTCCTACGAGCAGTACTTC.

The chain joins TRBV6-7 to TRBJ2-7, with 11 bases fitting TRBD2. TRBV6-7 is assigned to the ORF class and has an uncertain function. V dropped 2 bases and J dropped 2; count of bases not matched to a gene: 8. The CDR3 has 17 amino acids. The chain's CDR3 is CASSYPPTSGAPYEQYF. Written as DNA, the CDR3 is TGTGCCAGCAGTTACCCCCCGACTAGCGGGGCGCCCTACGAGCAGTACTTC.

The V and J genes are TRBV7-3 and TRBJ2-7; TRBD2 aligns across 10 bases. This CDR3 is built from 14 residues. J gave up 3 bases and V 5 bases, and 4 bases lay outside the gene matches. CDR1 SGHTA and CDR2 FQGTGA come from the germline V gene. CDR3 amino acids: CASSPSSGSYEQYF. CDR3 sequence (DNA): TGTGCCAGCAGCCCATCTAGCGGGAGCTACGAGCAGTACTTC.

The J gene is TRBJ1-4, the V gene TRBV10-1; D is undetermined. Germline CDR1 and CDR2: WNHNN and SYGVQD (reference sequence). The CDR3 is made up of 13 amino acids. Trimming removed 2 bases at V and 3 bases at J, with 4 bases between. CDR3 residues: CASSEISNEKLFF. CDR3 nucleotide sequence: TGCGCCAGCAGTGAGATATCTAATGAAAAACTGTTTTTT.

The chain links TRBV11-2 to TRBJ1-2; 10 bases map to TRBD1. CDR1 and CDR2 (germline): SGHAT, FQNNGV. V lost 2 bases, J lost 6 bases, and 9 bases stayed unmatched. The CDR3 extends over 16 amino acids. The CDR3 region has the DNA TGTGCCAGCAGCTTATACGGGACAGGGGTCCGCGATGGCTACACCTTC. Protein sequence: CASSLYGTGVRDGYTF.

The chain couples TRBV11-2 to TRBJ1-1, with TRBD1 matching over 10 bases. The CDR3 loop spans 15 amino acids. CDR1 SGHAT and CDR2 FQNNGV come from the germline V gene. J lost 3 bases, V lost 3 bases, and 4 bases had no gene match. CDR3 loop: CASSFIGTGDTEAFF. The CDR3 coding sequence is TGTGCCAGCAGCTTCATAGGGACAGGGGACACTGAAGCTTTCTTT.